The clone carrying this TCR beta chain has only a few counts. Its antigen is still unknown. Primers for the PCR totalled 60 Vbeta and 13 Jbeta. The repertoire was sequenced with immunoSEQ multiplex PCR; TCRdb's copy has only in-frame clones and lacks some. Found here are 150,000 to 200,000 clones, 75% to 90% of them singletons; the top ten hold more than 1.1%. These data come from a study of cytomegalovirus exposure and HLA in healthy donors. Study-level points and caveats: High specificity and sensitivity for cytomegalovirus status were reported for the classifier. Relative to equally common others, HLA-associated TCR beta chains showed greater clonal expansion in a later analysis. One variant, a missense change in DCLRE1C, was linked in a later analysis to TCR beta V- and J-gene trimming.

The germline V gene has CDR1 MNHEY and CDR2 SMNVEV (reference sequence). Trimming pared 3 bases from V and 6 bases from J, leaving 14 bases between. CDR3 size: 15 residues. The sequencing sample was made of PBMCs. This sequence was found in a girl aged 5-17 years in good health and CMV-seropositive. The chain combines TRBV27 with TRBJ1-4, with a possible D match to TRBD1 (5 bases). The CDR3 loop reads CASSLAGKGHEKLFF. For the CDR3, the DNA is TGTGCCAGCAGTTTGGCGGGGAAGGGGCATGAAAAACTGTTTTTT.